This T cell receptor (beta chain) was captured in a study of Graves' ophthalmopathy and Graves' hyperthyroidism (dated by TCRdb to between 2018 and 2020). Study-wide context: Stable hyperthyroidism was defined as no progression to ophthalmopathy within 18 months of follow-up. To explore V-J signatures distinguishing ophthalmopathy from hyperthyroidism, a discovery set of under 110 patients (around 44 ophthalmopathy, over 55 stable hyperthyroidism) was enrolled. Following sampling, methimazole starting at 30 mg daily was administered to hyperthyroidism patients, and high-dose intravenous methylprednisolone was administered to ophthalmopathy patients. In total, 120 to 150 blood samples were TCR-sequenced: 40 to 45 ophthalmopathy, roughly 80 hyperthyroidism and about 17 hyperthyroidism-to-ophthalmopathy patients. To tell Graves' ophthalmopathy apart from Graves' hyperthyroidism, and to predict which patients would progress to ophthalmopathy, the study relied on TCR beta repertoire signatures. An independent validation cohort was composed of some 18 hyperthyroidism patients and approximately 15 patients who later progressed from hyperthyroidism to ophthalmopathy. In a handful of hyperthyroidism patients, the T-cell repertoires found in thyroid tissue were compared with those found in blood.

CDR1 and CDR2 are read off the germline V gene (reference sequence) as LGHDT and YNNKEL. Including cysteine and phenylalanine, the CDR3 has 13 amino acids. This entry keeps only the CDR3 DNA: 39 bases, framed from base 1. V is shortened by 2 bases, J by 3 bases, and the region joining them spans 5 bases. Overall results and qualifications from the work: In validation, the model predicted ophthalmopathy progression with about 64% sensitivity and roughly 72% specificity; about a dozen predicted patients were CT-confirmed with GO in a median of 6.5 months. No statistical method was used to set the sample size in advance, and the investigators knew which group each participant was assigned to. Ophthalmopathy was separated from stable hyperthyroidism by the 13-signature model with about 85% sensitivity and about 81% specificity in cross-validation and with 80%/75% in the test set. Most expanded thyroid clonotypes with frequency above 0.001 were also detected in blood, suggesting blood repertoires may reflect the thyroid immune response.

This clonotype was counted a few times. The specificity of this receptor is unknown. Base qualities were left out, and no much larger clone turns up one base away. Hyperthyroidism patients were newly diagnosed, were aged 18 to 65 years, and had a disease duration under 2 months. Patients were excluded if they had other autoimmune diseases, uncontrolled infections, pregnancy or lactation. Clinical symptoms, serum thyroxine, TRAb, thyroid ultrasound and orbital computed tomography were used for diagnosis. Total RNA was extracted using Trizol reagent, and RNA quality was checked on an Agilent 2100 Bioanalyzer. TCR beta CDR3 regions were amplified from RNA transcripts for repertoire sequencing. A first-round RT-PCR used HTBI primers with the Qiagen OneStep RT-PCR kit, followed by a second-round multiplex PCR, size selection and purification. Libraries were sequenced on an Illumina HiSeq2000 using paired-end 100 bp reads. The original pipeline was this. Reads were processed with SOAPnuke, discarding reads with adapters, uncalled bases, mean Phred below 15, or no exact constant-primer or identifier match. COPE v1.2.5 was used to merge high-quality paired reads. Each unique nucleotide sequence was treated as a clonotype, and MiTCR v1.1 was used to align the clonotypes to the IMGT TRB V, D and J references. Analysis was restricted to V-J combinations with a frequency above 0.0001, which covered 98% to 99.2% of repertoires. A TCR clonal expansion and chaos score per V-J combination was defined as the ratio of F50 clonal expansion to chaos observed in the TCRdist matrix. Features were reduced by Welch's t-statistics and random forest to around 13 V-J combinations, which fed a naive Bayes classifier. Thyroid-blood repertoire similarity was quantified with the Morisita-Horn index. The public reads were run again by TCRdb, first through fastp at Q25 and then through MiXCR, and only productive beta chains were kept. Each entry is one CDR3 protein sequence, shown with its most common DNA and genes. The V and J calls, along with clone size, are taken from TCRdb and not from the paper's own processing. For this sample there are about 590,000 distinct CDR3 sequences; approximately 37% appear just once. Of the sample, about 4.2% falls within the top ten clones.

What was sequenced was peripheral blood or thyroid tissue (not recorded which). The receptor's source is an adult man with Graves' hyperthyroidism. The sequence joins TRBV3-1 to TRBJ1-3, with no confident D gene call. The DNA sequence is as follows: TGTGCCAGCAGCCAAAACGGTGGAAACACCATATATTTT. This is translated as CASSQNGGNTIYF.